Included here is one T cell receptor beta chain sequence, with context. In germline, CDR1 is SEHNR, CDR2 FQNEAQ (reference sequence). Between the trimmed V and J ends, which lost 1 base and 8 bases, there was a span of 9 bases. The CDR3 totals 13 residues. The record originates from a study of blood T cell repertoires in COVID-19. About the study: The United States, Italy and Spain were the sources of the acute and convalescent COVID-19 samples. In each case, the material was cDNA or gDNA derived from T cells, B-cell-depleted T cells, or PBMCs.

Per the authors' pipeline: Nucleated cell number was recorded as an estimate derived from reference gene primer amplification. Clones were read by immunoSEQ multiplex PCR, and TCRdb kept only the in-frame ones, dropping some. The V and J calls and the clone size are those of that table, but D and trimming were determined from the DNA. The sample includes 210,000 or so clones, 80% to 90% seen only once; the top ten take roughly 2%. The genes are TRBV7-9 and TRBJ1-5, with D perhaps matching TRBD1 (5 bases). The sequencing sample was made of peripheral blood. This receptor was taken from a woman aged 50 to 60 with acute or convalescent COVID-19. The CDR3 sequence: CASSLGGGKPQHF. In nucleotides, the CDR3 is TGTGCCAGCAGCTTAGGGGGGGGAAAGCCCCAGCATTTT.